This entry lists 31 T cell receptor beta chains sequenced from one sample in a study of CD8+ T cells in alopecia areata. Isolated RNA was reverse transcribed into cDNA used as the sequencing template. Using immunoSEQ multiplex PCR, the repertoire was profiled, and TCRdb retains in-frame clones only, with some absent. The sample lists more than 100,000 clones; approximately 58% were seen once. The specimen was CD4+ T cells sorted from blood. These receptors were taken from a human donor in good health.

This rearrangement joins TRBV21-1 to TRBJ1-5. TRBV21-1 is designated a pseudogene. This CDR3 contains 17 residues. Here the CDR3 reads CASSKGSGVRDNQPQHF. The CDR3 DNA is TGTGCCAGCAGCAAAGGTTCAGGCGTACGGGACAATCAGCCCCAGCATTTT.

Concerning this clone: Given the absence of the conserved phenylalanine or tryptophan at the CDR3 end, a read error is likely. The limits of the CDR3 on the DNA are not certain, so only TCRdb's listed CDR3 is given. V usage is TRBV5-6 and J usage is TRBJ2-4; no DNA check was done on the table's D call, TRBD1. The germline gives CDR1 SGHDT, CDR2 YYEEEE. The CDR3 spans 8 amino acids, including both terminal residues. CDR3: CASSFRGL.

This chain links TRBV2 with TRBJ2-1; D is unclear. The V gene lost 8 bases and the J gene lost 0 bases, with 11 bases spanning the gap. CDR3 length: 14 amino acids. Looked up from germline, CDR1 is SNHLY and CDR2 is FYNNEI. The CDR3 sequence is CASARLGSYNEQFF. As DNA, the CDR3 is TGTGCCAGCGCGCGGCTAGGCTCCTACAATGAGCAGTTCTTC.

V is TRBV4-3 and J is TRBJ2-6; D gene ambiguous. Germline CDR1 LGHNA, CDR2 YSLEER. Trimming cost V 1 base and J 4 bases, with 8 bases left between them. The CDR3 extends over 15 amino acids. CDR3 in DNA: TGCGCCAGCAGCCAAGTCAACGGGGGGGCCAACGTCCTGACTTTC. Amino acid sequence: CASSQVNGGANVLTF.

This chain uses TRBV19 with TRBJ2-1, with 10 bases that match TRBD1. Per germline, CDR1 LNHDA and CDR2 SQIVND (reference sequence). This CDR3 has 16 amino acids. Trimming removed 5 bases from V and 7 bases from J; junction bases left unmatched: 11. This chain's CDR3 is CASSSGWGQGLNEQFF. For the CDR3, the DNA is TGTGCCAGTAGTTCGGGTTGGGGACAGGGGCTGAATGAGCAGTTCTTC.

The chain joins TRBV29-1 to TRBJ2-1, with 9 bases aligning to TRBD2. CDR1 is SQVTM, CDR2 ANQGSEA, per germline. The CDR3 totals 14 residues. Trimming cost V 6 bases and J 8 bases; bases outside gene matches: 11. The CDR3: CSVLFGGGGDEQFF. The CDR3 nucleotides are TGCAGCGTCCTTTTCGGTGGCGGGGGGGATGAGCAGTTCTTC.

This sequence joins TRBV28 and TRBJ1-2; 8 bases match TRBD1. After removal of 4 bases from V and 5 bases from J, the junction contained 9 bases not matched to a gene. The CDR3 covers 15 residues. Germline assignment: CDR1 MDHEN and CDR2 SYDVKM. In nucleotides, the CDR3 is TGTGCCAGCAGTTCCCCGGGACAGGTTTTATATGGCTACACCTTC. Its protein product is CASSSPGQVLYGYTF.

The rearrangement links TRBV2 to TRBJ2-7; the D is unclear. The CDR3 totals 14 residues. CDR1 SNHLY and CDR2 FYNNEI come from the germline V gene. Trimming removed 6 bases at V and 2 bases at J, with 14 bases between. Written as DNA, the CDR3 is TGTGCCAGCAGCTCGATAGCCCAGACCTACGAGCAGTACTTC. This sequence encodes CASSSIAQTYEQYF. The full variable domain, rest sourced from reference TRBV2 and TRBJ2-7, is EPEVTQTPSHQVTQMGQEVILRCVPISNHLYFYWYRQILGQKVEFLVSFYNNEISEKSEIFDDQFSVERPDGSNFTLKIRSTKLEDSAMYFCASSSIAQTYEQYFGPGTRLTVT.

The V and J genes are TRBV7-2 and TRBJ2-7; 7 positions match TRBD1. V lost 3 bases to trimming and J lost 2 bases; unmatched junction nucleotides: 4. The CDR3 runs to 14 residues. Per the germline V gene, CDR1 is SGHTA and CDR2 is FQGNSA. For the CDR3, the DNA is TGTGCCAGCAGCTTTCAGACAGGGACCTACGAGCAGTACTTC. Translation: CASSFQTGTYEQYF. The full variable domain, with the rest looked up from reference TRBV7-2 and TRBJ2-7, is GAGVSQSPSNKVTEKGKDVELRCDPISGHTALYWYRQSLGQGLEFLIYFQGNSAPDKSGLPSDRFSAERTGGSVSTLTIQRTQQEDSAVYLCASSFQTGTYEQYFGPGTRLTVT.

This clone has only a few counts. The chain joins TRBV7-9 to TRBJ2-7; D gene unclear. Germline loops: CDR1 SEHNR, CDR2 FQNEAQ (reference sequence). V was shortened by 6 bases and J by 3 bases, with 15 bases between the two germline ends. The CDR3 sequence is 14 residues long. CDR3 in DNA: TGTGCCAGCAGTCCGACGCGTCCGAACTACGAGCAGTACTTC. Protein sequence: CASSPTRPNYEQYF.

This clone appeared once. This sequence joins TRBV2 and TRBJ1-1; D gene uncertain. V dropped 1 base and J dropped 5 bases, with 8 bases sitting between them. The CDR3 extends over 13 amino acids. Germline loops: CDR1 SNHLY, CDR2 FYNNEI. The CDR3 region has the DNA TGTGCCAGCAGTGAAGAGTGGAGAACTGAAGCTTTCTTT. Its translation: CASSEEWRTEAFF.

V usage is TRBV2 and J usage is TRBJ2-5, with D tentatively TRBD1 (6 bases). V was cut by 3 bases and J by 5 bases, with 10 bases left in between. Germline values: CDR1 SNHLY, CDR2 FYNNEI. The length of the CDR3 is 13 residues. CDR3 sequence: CASSDQGIETQYF. The CDR3 DNA reads TGTGCCAGCAGTGATCAGGGGATTGAGACCCAGTACTTC.

CDR3 nucleotides: TGTGCCATCAGCGCGGGACAGGAATATGGCTACACCTTC. It yields the protein CAISAGQEYGYTF. V usage is TRBV10-3 and J usage is TRBJ1-2, with TRBD1 matching 8 bases. The CDR3 sequence is 13 residues long. Germline CDR1 reads ENHRY; CDR2 reads SYGVKD. The junction had 5 bases not matched to a gene; V was cut back by 6 bases and J by 5 bases.

This rearrangement joins TRBV29-1 to TRBJ2-2; D is unclear. CDR3 size: 14 residues. Germline V lookup: CDR1 SQVTM, CDR2 ANQGSEA. The V gene lost 5 bases and the J gene lost 1 base, with 11 bases spanning the gap. DNA for the CDR3: TGCAGCGTTAGGAGAGAACGGAACACCGGGGAGCTGTTTTTT. Its translation is CSVRRERNTGELFF.

The chain employs TRBV30 and TRBJ2-7; D is possibly TRBD2 (6 bases). V shed 1 base and J shed 3 bases, with 10 bases lying between them. CDR1 is GTSNPN and CDR2 is SVGIG in the germline V gene (reference sequence). The CDR3 spans 13 residues. Written as DNA, the CDR3 is TGTGCCTGGAGTGAGGGACTGAGCTACGAGCAGTACTTC. It codes for CAWSEGLSYEQYF.

This CDR3 is CSAQGATFEKLFF. The CDR3 DNA reads TGCAGCGCTCAGGGGGCAACATTTGAAAAACTGTTTTTT. The chain joins TRBV29-1 to TRBJ1-4; 8 positions match TRBD1. J was trimmed by 7 bases and V by 7 bases; bases with no gene match: 8. There are 13 residues in the CDR3. Germline-derived CDR1 and CDR2 are SQVTM and ANQGSEA.

The chain carries TRBV27 and TRBJ1-2, with D perhaps matching TRBD1 (6 bases). Between the trimmed V and J ends, which lost 0 bases and 14 bases, there was a span of 13 bases. Germline V CDR1 and CDR2: MNHEY, SMNVEV (reference sequence). The CDR3 extends over 12 amino acids. CDR3 sequence: CASSLSHRDGTF. The DNA of the CDR3 is TGTGCCAGCAGTTTATCGCACAGGGATGGGACCTTC.

This clone was counted a few times. The gene calls are TRBV5-4 and TRBJ2-1; tentative D call: TRBD2 (6 bases). The V end was cut by 2 bases, the J end by 2 bases, with 11 bases between. Germline V gene sequence: CDR1 SGHNT, CDR2 YYREEE (reference sequence). The CDR3 spans 15 residues. The CDR3 DNA follows: TGTGCCAGCAGCTTCGGGGGAGAGACCTACAATGAGCAGTTCTTC. Its translation: CASSFGGETYNEQFF.

The chain combines TRBV2 with TRBJ2-7, with a possible D match to TRBD2 (6 bases). V lost 5 bases and J 3 bases, leaving 8 bases between the germline ends. CDR3 length equals 12 residues. Germline CDR1 is SNHLY and CDR2 is FYNNEI. The CDR3 bases are TGTGCCAGCAGTAAGACTAGCTACGAGCAGTACTTC. This gives the protein CASSKTSYEQYF.

This clone has just a few counts. The CDR3 is CASSPWGRGGELFF. The CDR3 DNA follows: TGTGCCAGCAGTCCCTGGGGCCGGGGCGGGGAGCTGTTTTTT. The chain recombines TRBV7-8 with TRBJ2-2; D tentatively fits TRBD1 or TRBD2 (5 bases each). V lost 6 bases and J 7 bases, leaving 15 bases between the germline ends. Germline CDR1 reads SGHVS; CDR2 reads FQNEAQ. CDR3 length: 14 residues.

This clone was detected only a few times. This sequence joins TRBV7-2 and TRBJ1-1; TRBD1 is a possible D gene (6 bases). The CDR3 spans 14 residues. The V end lost 3 bases, the J end lost 2 bases, and 10 bases lay between the germline ends. Germline assignment: CDR1 SGHTA and CDR2 FQGNSA. The CDR3 DNA is TGTGCCAGCAGCTTCGGACAGACCAACACTGAAGCTTTCTTT. Amino acids: CASSFGQTNTEAFF.

V usage is TRBV29-1 and J usage is TRBJ2-7; D ambiguous. There are 13 residues in the CDR3. V dropped 5 bases and J dropped 2 bases, with 13 bases sitting between them. Germline-derived CDR1 and CDR2 are SQVTM and ANQGSEA. The CDR3 nucleotides read TGCAGCGTTAAGACACGCCTCACCTACGAGCAGTACTTC. It yields the protein CSVKTRLTYEQYF.

The rearrangement joins TRBV5-1 to TRBJ2-1; TRBD1 aligns across 9 bases. This CDR3 has 16 residues. The V gene's germline CDR1 is SGHRS and CDR2 YFSETQ. V lost 2 bases and J lost 8; bases outside the gene matches: 11. The CDR3 here is CASSFQPGQGTDEQFF. DNA for the CDR3: TGCGCCAGCAGCTTCCAACCGGGACAGGGTACGGATGAGCAGTTCTTC.

The chain links TRBV29-1 to TRBJ2-1, with 10 bases identical to TRBD1. The germline V gene encodes CDR1 SQVTM and CDR2 ANQGSEA. The CDR3 is 15 amino acids. Losses at the gene ends were 3 bases for V and 5 bases for J; bases not matched to a gene: 7. The CDR3 coding sequence is TGCAGCGTTGAGGAGGGGACAGGGGTTAACAATGAGCAGTTCTTC. Amino acid sequence: CSVEEGTGVNNEQFF.

For the CDR3, the DNA is TGTGCCAGTAGTATCGGGGGACCTGGAAACACCATATATTTT. Protein sequence: CASSIGGPGNTIYF. This chain joins TRBV19 and TRBJ1-3; perhaps TRBD1 as D (5 bases). Trimming left V 3 bases short and J 2 bases short, with 8 bases between. This CDR3 comprises 14 residues. In germline, CDR1 is LNHDA, CDR2 SQIVND (reference sequence).

This chain connects TRBV29-1 to TRBJ2-1, with D perhaps assigned TRBD1 or TRBD2 (6 bases each). The germline V gene encodes CDR1 SQVTM and CDR2 ANQGSEA. The CDR3 length is 14 residues. The germline V and J ends were trimmed by 5 bases and 2 bases, with 13 bases remaining between them. CDR3 loop: CSVRGTPTYNEQFF. The CDR3 nucleotides read TGCAGCGTTCGGGGGACACCTACCTACAATGAGCAGTTCTTC.

This chain connects TRBV30 to TRBJ2-5; D gene ambiguous. Germline CDR1 and CDR2: GTSNPN and SVGIG (reference sequence). The length of the CDR3 is 12 residues. Trimming removed 0 bases at V and 5 bases at J, with 7 bases between. This CDR3 reads CAWSVLIETQYF. CDR3 nucleotides: TGTGCCTGGAGTGTACTGATTGAGACCCAGTACTTC.

V gene TRBV9 combines with J gene TRBJ2-5, with TRBD2 matching over 9 bases. The germline V gene encodes CDR1 SGDLS and CDR2 YYNGEE. The CDR3 runs to 13 residues. The V segment lost 3 bases and the J segment 5 bases; nucleotides outside the gene matches: 2. The CDR3 DNA sequence: TGTGCCAGCAGCGCCGCGGGAGGGGAGACCCAGTACTTC. Its protein product is CASSAAGGETQYF.

This chain connects TRBV5-6 to TRBJ2-3; D could derive from TRBD1 or TRBD2 (5 bases each). Germline assignment: CDR1 SGHDT and CDR2 YYEEEE. The CDR3 sequence is 16 residues long. V was clipped by 0 bases and J by 3 bases, with 14 bases between them. In DNA, the CDR3 is TGTGCCAGCAGCTTGGCCGGGGTTAAGGGGACAGATACGCAGTATTTT. This encodes CASSLAGVKGTDTQYF.

The chain is built from TRBV6-1 and TRBJ2-6, with D maybe TRBD1 (6 bases). CDR1 is MNHNS, CDR2 SASEGT, per germline. The CDR3 runs 17 residues. V shed 4 bases and J shed 0 bases, with 13 bases lying between them. The CDR3: CASSVQGTSSGANVLTF. CDR3 nucleotide sequence: TGTGCCAGCAGTGTTCAGGGGACGAGCTCTGGGGCCAACGTCCTGACTTTC.

CDR3 bases: TGTGCCAGCAGTCATCTCCGGGACAGAGGCGAGCAGTACTTC. As protein: CASSHLRDRGEQYF. The genes are TRBV28 and TRBJ2-7, with TRBD1 matching 7 bases. The CDR3 consists of 14 residues. Germline CDR1 MDHEN, CDR2 SYDVKM. With V trimmed by 5 bases and J by 6 bases, 10 bases remained unmatched.